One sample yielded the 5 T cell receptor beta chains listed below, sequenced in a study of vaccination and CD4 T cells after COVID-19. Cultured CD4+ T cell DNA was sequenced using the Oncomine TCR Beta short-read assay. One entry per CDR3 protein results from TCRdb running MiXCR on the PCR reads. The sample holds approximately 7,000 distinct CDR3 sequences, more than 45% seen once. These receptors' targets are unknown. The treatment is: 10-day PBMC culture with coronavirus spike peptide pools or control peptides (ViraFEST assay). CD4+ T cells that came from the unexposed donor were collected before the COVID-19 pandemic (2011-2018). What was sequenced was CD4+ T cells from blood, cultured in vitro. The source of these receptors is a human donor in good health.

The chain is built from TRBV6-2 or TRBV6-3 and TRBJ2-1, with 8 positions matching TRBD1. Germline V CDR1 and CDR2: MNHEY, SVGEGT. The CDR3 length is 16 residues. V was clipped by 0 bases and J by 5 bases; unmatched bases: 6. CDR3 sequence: CASSYSRQGINNEQFF. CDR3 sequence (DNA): TGTGCCAGCAGTTACTCGAGACAGGGGATAAACAATGAGCAGTTCTTC.

As DNA, the CDR3 is TGTGCCAGCAGCTTAGGATTACGGGGCGAGGAGACCCAGTACTTC. Translation: CASSLGLRGEETQYF. The rearrangement uses TRBV11-2 and TRBJ2-5; tentatively, D is TRBD1 or TRBD2 (5 bases each). This CDR3 contains 15 residues. The V end was cut by 1 base, the J end by 5 bases, with 14 bases between. CDR1 is SGHAT and CDR2 is FQNNGV in the germline V gene.

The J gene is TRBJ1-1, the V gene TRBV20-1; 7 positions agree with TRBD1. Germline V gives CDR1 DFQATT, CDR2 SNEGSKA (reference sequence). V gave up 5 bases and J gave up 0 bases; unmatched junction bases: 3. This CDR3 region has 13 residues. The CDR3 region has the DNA TGCAGTGCTCAAGACAGGGTGAACACTGAAGCTTTCTTT. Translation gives CSAQDRVNTEAFF.

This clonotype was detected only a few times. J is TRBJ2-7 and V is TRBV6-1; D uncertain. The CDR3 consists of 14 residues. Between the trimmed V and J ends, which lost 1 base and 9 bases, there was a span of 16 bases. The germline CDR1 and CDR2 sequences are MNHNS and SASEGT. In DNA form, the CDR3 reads TGTGCCAGCAGTGAAGGGGTAGCTCCTACGAGGCAGTACTTC. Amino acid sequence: CASSEGVAPTRQYF.

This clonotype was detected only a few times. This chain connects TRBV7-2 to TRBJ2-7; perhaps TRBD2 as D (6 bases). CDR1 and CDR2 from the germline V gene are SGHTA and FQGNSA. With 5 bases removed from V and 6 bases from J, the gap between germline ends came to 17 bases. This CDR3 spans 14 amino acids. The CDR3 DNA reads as TGTGCCAGCAGCATGCGGGACGGCGGATCCGAGCAGTACTTC. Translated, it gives CASSMRDGGSEQYF.